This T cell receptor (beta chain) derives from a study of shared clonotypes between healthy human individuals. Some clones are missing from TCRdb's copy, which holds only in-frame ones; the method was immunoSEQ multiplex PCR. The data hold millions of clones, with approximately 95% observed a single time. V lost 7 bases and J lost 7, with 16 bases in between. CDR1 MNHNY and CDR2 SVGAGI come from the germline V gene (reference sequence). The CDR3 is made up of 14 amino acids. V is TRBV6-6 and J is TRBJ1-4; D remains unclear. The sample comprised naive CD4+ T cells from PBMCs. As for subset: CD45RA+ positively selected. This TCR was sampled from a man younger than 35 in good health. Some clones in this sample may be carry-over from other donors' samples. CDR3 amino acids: CASTSDLSGEKLFF. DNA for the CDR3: TGTGCCAGCACTTCTGACCTGTCGGGTGAAAAACTGTTTTTT.